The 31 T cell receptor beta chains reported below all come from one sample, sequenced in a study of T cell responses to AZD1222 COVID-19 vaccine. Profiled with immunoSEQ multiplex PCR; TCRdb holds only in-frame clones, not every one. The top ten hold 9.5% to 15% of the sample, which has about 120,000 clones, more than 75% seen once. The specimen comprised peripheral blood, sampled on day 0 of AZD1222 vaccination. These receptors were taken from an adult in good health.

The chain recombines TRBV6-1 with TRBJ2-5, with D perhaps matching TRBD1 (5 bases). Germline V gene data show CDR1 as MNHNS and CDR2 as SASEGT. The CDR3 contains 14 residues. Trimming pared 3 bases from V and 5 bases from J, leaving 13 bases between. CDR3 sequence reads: CASSDPGHSETQYF. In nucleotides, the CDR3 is TGTGCCAGCAGTGACCCCGGACACAGCGAGACCCAGTACTTC.

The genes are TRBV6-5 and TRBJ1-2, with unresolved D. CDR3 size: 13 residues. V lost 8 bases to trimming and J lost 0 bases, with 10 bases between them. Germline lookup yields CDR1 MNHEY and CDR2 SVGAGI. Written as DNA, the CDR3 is TGTGCCAGCCGGGCCCTAGCTAACTATGGCTACACCTTC. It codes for CASRALANYGYTF.

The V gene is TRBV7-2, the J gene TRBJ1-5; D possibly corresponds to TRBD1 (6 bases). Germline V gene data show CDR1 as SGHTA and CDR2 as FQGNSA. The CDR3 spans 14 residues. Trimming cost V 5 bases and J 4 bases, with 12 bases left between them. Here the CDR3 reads CASSAHQGNQPQHF. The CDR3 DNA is TGTGCCAGCAGCGCGCACCAGGGGAATCAGCCCCAGCATTTT.

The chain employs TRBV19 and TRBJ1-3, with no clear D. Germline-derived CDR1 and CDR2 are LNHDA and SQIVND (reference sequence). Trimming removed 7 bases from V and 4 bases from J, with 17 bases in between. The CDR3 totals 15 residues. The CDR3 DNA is TGTGCCAGTAAAAGCGCTGGAAATCCAGGAAACACCATATATTTT. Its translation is CASKSAGNPGNTIYF.

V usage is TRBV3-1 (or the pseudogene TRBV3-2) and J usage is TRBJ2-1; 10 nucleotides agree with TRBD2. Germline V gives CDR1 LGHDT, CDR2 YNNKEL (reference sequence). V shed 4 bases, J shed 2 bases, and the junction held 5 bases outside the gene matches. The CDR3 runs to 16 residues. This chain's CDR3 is CASSPRTSGTYNEQFF. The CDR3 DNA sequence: TGTGCCAGCAGCCCGCGGACTAGCGGAACCTACAATGAGCAGTTCTTC.

This CDR3 reads CATSDFWDREADQPQHF. The DNA for the CDR3 is TGTGCCACCAGTGATTTCTGGGACAGGGAGGCGGATCAGCCCCAGCATTTT. V is TRBV24-1 and J is TRBJ1-5; 9 bases align to TRBD1. CDR1 and CDR2 (germline): KGHDR, SFDVKD. V was pared by 1 base and J by 5 bases, with 8 bases of the junction left unmatched. This CDR3 has 17 residues.

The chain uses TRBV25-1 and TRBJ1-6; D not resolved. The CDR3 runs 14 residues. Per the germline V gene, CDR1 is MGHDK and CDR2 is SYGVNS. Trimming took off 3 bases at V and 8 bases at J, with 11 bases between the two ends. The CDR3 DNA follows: TGTGCCAGCAGTGAGGCAGGAAAGGATTCACCCCTCCACTTT. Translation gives CASSEAGKDSPLHF.

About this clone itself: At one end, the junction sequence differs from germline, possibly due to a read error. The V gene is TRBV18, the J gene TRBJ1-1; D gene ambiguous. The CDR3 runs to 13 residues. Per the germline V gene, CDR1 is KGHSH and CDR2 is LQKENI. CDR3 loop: CASSITLVAETFF. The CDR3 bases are TGTGCCAGCTCCATAACCCTGGTGGCTGAAACTTTCTTT.

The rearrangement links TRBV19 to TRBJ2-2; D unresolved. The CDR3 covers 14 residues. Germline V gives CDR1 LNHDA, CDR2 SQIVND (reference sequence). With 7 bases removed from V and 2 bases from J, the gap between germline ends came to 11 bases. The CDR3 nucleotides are TGTGCCAGTACGATTAGTAGCAACACCGGGGAGCTGTTTTTT. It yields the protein CASTISSNTGELFF.

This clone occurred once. The chain's CDR3 is CASSSEVGSPLHF. In DNA, the CDR3 is TGTGCCAGCAGTTCGGAGGTGGGGTCACCCCTCCACTTT. The chain employs TRBV6-6 and TRBJ1-6; D is uncertain. Trimming stripped 4 bases from V and 10 bases from J, with 11 bases between. This CDR3 contains 13 residues. CDR1 is MNHNY and CDR2 is SVGAGI in the germline V gene (reference sequence).

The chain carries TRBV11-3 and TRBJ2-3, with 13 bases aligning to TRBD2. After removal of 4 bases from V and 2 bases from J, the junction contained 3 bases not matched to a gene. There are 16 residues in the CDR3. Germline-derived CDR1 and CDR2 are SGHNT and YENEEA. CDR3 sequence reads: CASSSGTSGNTDTQYF. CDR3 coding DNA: TGTGCCAGCAGCTCCGGGACTAGCGGGAACACAGATACGCAGTATTTT.

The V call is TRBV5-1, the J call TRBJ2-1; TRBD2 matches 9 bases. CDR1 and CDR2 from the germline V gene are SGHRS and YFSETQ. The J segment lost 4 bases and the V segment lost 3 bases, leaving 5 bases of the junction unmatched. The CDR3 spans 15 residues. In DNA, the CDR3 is TGCGCCAGCAGCTCCTTAGCGGGAGAATACAATGAGCAGTTCTTC. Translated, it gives CASSSLAGEYNEQFF.

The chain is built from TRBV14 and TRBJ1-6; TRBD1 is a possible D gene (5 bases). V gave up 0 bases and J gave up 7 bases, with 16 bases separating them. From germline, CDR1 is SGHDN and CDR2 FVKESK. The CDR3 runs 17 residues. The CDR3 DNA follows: TGTGCCAGCAGCCAAGATCGGGGCCTGGGGGGGAATTCACCCCTCCACTTT. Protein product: CASSQDRGLGGNSPLHF.

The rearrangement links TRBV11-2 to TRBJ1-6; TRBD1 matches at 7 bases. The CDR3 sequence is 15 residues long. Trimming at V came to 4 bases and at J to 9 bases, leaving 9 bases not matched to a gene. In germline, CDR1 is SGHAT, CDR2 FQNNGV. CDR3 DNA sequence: TGTGCCAGCAGCTCAAGGACAGGATATTCTTCACCCCTCCACTTT. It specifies CASSSRTGYSSPLHF.

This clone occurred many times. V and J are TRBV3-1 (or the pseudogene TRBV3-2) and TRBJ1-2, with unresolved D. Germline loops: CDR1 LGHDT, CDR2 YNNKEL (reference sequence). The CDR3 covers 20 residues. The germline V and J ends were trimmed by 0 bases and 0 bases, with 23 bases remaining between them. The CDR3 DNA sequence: TGTGCCAGCAGCCAAGAAATTCGTCGACCCTACCGGGAGACTAACTATGGCTACACCTTC. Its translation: CASSQEIRRPYRETNYGYTF.

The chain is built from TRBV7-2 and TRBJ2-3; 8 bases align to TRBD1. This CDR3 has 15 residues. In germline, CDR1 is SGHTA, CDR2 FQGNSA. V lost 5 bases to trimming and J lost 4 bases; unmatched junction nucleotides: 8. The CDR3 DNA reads TGTGCCAGCAGCGGGAGGAACAGGGGGTCAGATACGCAGTATTTT. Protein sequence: CASSGRNRGSDTQYF.

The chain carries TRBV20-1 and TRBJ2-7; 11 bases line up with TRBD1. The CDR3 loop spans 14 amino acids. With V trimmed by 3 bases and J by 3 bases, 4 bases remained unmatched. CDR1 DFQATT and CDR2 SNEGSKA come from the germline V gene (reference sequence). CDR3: CSASGQGAYYEQYF. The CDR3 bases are TGCAGTGCTAGTGGACAGGGGGCATACTACGAGCAGTACTTC.

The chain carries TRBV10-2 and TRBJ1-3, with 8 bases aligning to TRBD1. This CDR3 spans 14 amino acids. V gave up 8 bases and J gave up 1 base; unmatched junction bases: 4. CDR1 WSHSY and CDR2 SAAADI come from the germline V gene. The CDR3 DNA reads TGCGCCAGCTCGGACAGGGTATCTGGAAACACCATATATTTT. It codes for CASSDRVSGNTIYF.

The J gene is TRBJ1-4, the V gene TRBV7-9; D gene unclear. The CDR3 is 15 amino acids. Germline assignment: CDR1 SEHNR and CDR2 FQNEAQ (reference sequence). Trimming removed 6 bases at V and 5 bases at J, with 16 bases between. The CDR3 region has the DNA TGTGCCAGCAGTTTTACCCAAGGGCAGAATGAAAAACTGTTTTTT. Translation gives CASSFTQGQNEKLFF.

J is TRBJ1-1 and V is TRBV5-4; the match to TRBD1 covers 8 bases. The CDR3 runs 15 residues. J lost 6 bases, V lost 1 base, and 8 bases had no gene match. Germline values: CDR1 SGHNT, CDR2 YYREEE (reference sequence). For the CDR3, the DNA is TGTGCCAGCAGCTTGATCCAGGGGGCAAGGGCTGAAGCTTTCTTT. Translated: CASSLIQGARAEAFF. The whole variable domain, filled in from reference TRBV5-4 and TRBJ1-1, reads ETGVTQSPTHLIKTRGQQVTLRCSSQSGHNTVSWYQQALGQGPQFIFQYYREEENGRGNFPPRFSGLQFPNYSSELNVNALELDDSALYLCASSLIQGARAEAFFGQGTRLTVV.

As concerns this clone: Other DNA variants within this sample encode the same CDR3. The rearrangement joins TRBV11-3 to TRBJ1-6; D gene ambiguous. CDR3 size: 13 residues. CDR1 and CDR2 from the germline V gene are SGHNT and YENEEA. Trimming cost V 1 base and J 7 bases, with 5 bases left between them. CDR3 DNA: TGTGCCAGCAGCTTAGGACCGAATTCACCCCTCCACTTT. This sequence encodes CASSLGPNSPLHF.

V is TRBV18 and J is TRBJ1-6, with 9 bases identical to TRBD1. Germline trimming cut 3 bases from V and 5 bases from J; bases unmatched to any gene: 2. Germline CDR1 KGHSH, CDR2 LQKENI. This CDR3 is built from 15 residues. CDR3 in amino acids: CASSPRTGDNSPLHF. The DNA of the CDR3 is TGTGCCAGCTCACCTCGGACAGGGGATAATTCACCCCTCCACTTT.

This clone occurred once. As DNA, the CDR3 is TGTGCCAGCAGGGGTGATGATGAAAAACTGTTTTTT. This translates into CASRGDDEKLFF. This chain links TRBV2 with TRBJ1-4; D gene uncertain. The germline CDR1 and CDR2 sequences are SNHLY and FYNNEI. This CDR3 is 12 amino acids long. V lost 6 bases and J 6 bases, leaving 8 bases between the germline ends.

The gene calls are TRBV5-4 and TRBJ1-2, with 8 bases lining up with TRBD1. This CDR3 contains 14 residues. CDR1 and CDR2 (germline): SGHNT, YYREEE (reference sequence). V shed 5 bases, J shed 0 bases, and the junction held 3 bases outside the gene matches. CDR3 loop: CASRSTGANYGYTF. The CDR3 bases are TGTGCCAGCAGATCGACAGGGGCTAACTATGGCTACACCTTC.

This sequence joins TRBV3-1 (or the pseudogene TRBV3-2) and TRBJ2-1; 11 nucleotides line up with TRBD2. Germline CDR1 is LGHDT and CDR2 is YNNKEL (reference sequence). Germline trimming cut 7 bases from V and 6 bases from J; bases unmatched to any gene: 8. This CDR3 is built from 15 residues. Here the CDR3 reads CASNLLAGGFNEQFF. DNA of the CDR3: TGTGCCAGCAACCTGCTAGCGGGAGGCTTCAATGAGCAGTTCTTC.

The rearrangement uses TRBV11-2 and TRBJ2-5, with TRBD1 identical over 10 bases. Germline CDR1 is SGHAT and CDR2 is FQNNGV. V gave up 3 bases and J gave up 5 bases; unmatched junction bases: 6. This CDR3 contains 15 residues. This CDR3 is CASSLGQGYGETQYF. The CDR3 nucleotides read TGTGCCAGCAGCTTGGGACAGGGGTACGGGGAGACCCAGTACTTC.

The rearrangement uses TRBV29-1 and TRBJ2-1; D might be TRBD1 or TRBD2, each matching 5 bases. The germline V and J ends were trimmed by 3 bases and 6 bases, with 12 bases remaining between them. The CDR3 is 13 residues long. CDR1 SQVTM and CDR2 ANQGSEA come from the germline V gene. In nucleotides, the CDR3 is TGCAGCGTTGATCGGGGAAGGGGCAATGAGCAGTTCTTC. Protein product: CSVDRGRGNEQFF.

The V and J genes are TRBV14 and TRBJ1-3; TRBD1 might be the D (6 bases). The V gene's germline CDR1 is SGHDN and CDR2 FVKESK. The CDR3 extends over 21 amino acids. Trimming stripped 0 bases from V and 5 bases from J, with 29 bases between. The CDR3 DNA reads TGTGCCAGCAGCCAAGACCCCTACTCCACTCGACAGGCGACGGATCGAAACACCATATATTTT. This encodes CASSQDPYSTRQATDRNTIYF. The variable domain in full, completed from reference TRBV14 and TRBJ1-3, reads EAGVTQFPSHSVIEKGQTVTLRCDPISGHDNLYWYRRVMGKEIKFLLHFVKESKQDESGMPNNRFLAERTGGTYSTLKVQPAELEDSGVYFCASSQDPYSTRQATDRNTIYFGEGSWLTVV.

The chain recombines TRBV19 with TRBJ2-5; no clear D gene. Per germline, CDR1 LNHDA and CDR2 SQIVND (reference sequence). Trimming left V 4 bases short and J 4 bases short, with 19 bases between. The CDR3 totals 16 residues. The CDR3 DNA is TGTGCCAGTAGTAAGCCAAGTACCCCGGGTGGAGAGACCCAGTACTTC. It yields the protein CASSKPSTPGGETQYF.

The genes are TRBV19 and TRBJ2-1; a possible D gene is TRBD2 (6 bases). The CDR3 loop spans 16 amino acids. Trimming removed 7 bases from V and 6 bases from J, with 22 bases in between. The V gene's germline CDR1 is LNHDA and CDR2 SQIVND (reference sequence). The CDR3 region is CASTSAGRAGINEQFF. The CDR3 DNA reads TGTGCCAGTACCTCGGCGGGAAGGGCTGGGATCAATGAGCAGTTCTTC.

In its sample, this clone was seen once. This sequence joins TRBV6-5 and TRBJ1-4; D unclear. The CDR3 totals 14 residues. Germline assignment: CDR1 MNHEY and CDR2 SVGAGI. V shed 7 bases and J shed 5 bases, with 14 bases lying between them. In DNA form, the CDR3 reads TGTGCCAGCACCCCTGGAGGAGGGAATGAAAAACTGTTTTTT. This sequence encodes CASTPGGGNEKLFF.